A single sample gave rise to the 15 T cell receptor beta chains below, sequenced in a study of cytomegalovirus exposure and HLA in healthy donors. Vbeta (60) and Jbeta (13) primers were used in the PCR. Some clones are missing from TCRdb's copy, which holds only in-frame ones; the method was immunoSEQ multiplex PCR. The table records tens of thousands of clones, about 74% of them present only once. Sequenced input: PBMCs. These receptor sequences come from a human donor in good health.

This rearrangement joins TRBV7-6 to TRBJ2-7; 10 bases agree with TRBD2. Germline V CDR1 and CDR2: SGHVS, FNYEAQ. V shed 2 bases and J 7 bases; nucleotides not matched to a gene: 5. The CDR3 extends over 14 amino acids. CDR3 residues: CASSLSPLAGEQYF. For the CDR3, the DNA is TGTGCCAGCAGCTTATCCCCACTAGCGGGGGAGCAGTACTTC.

The chain has TRBV19 and TRBJ2-7; D perhaps matches TRBD1 (6 bases). The germline V gene encodes CDR1 LNHDA and CDR2 SQIVND (reference sequence). V lost 7 bases and J lost 2, with 15 bases in between. This CDR3 region has 14 residues. The CDR3 protein is CASTTTGTPYEQYF. The CDR3 nucleotides read TGTGCCAGTACTACCACAGGGACCCCCTACGAGCAGTACTTC. Variable domain in full (rest from reference TRBV19 and TRBJ2-7): DGGITQSPKYLFRKEGQNVTLSCEQNLNHDAMYWYRQDPGQGLRLIYYSQIVNDFQKGDIAEGYSVSREKKESFPLTVTSAQKNPTAFYLCASTTTGTPYEQYFGPGTRLTVT.

DNA for the CDR3: TGTGCCACCAGCACCACAGGGGGGCCTAATGAAAAACTGTTTTTT. Its translation: CATSTTGGPNEKLFF. V gene TRBV15 combines with J gene TRBJ1-4, with 8 positions matching TRBD1. The CDR3 is 15 residues long. In germline, CDR1 is LNHNV, CDR2 YYDKDF (reference sequence). The V and J ends lost 4 bases and 3 bases, in that order; junction bases with no gene match: 4.

This rearrangement joins TRBV27 to TRBJ2-3, with 7 bases that match TRBD2. J was trimmed by 2 bases and V by 1 base; bases with no gene match: 9. Germline V gene data show CDR1 as MNHEY and CDR2 as SMNVEV (reference sequence). The CDR3 has 17 amino acids. The CDR3 loop reads CASSLYGAGLFTDTQYF. CDR3 nucleotide sequence: TGTGCCAGCAGTTTATACGGAGCGGGACTTTTCACAGATACGCAGTATTTT.

V is TRBV18 and J is TRBJ2-5; weak D call: TRBD2 (5 bases). With 3 bases removed from V and 5 bases from J, the gap between germline ends came to 10 bases. Germline CDR1 KGHSH, CDR2 LQKENI. The CDR3 runs to 13 residues. CDR3 DNA: TGTGCCAGCTCACCCTCGGACTTCGAGACCCAGTACTTC. Protein sequence: CASSPSDFETQYF.

The chain uses TRBV19 and TRBJ2-2; 8 bases align to TRBD2. With 4 bases clipped from V and 2 bases from J, the junction kept 3 bases outside the gene matches. This CDR3 is 15 amino acids long. From germline, CDR1 is LNHDA and CDR2 SQIVND (reference sequence). The CDR3: CASSSGRTNTGELFF. CDR3 sequence (DNA): TGTGCCAGTAGTAGCGGGAGGACAAACACCGGGGAGCTGTTTTTT.

This clone was counted a few times. The chain combines TRBV6-5 with TRBJ2-1, with D tentatively TRBD1 (6 bases). The CDR3 covers 12 residues. CDR1 is MNHEY, CDR2 SVGAGI, per germline. Trimming shortened V by 6 bases and J by 5 bases, and 8 bases separated the two germline ends. As DNA, the CDR3 is TGTGCCAGCAGCCGGACAGACAATGAGCAGTTCTTC. Its translation: CASSRTDNEQFF.

This clone was seen more than once but under ten times. The chain is built from TRBV5-8 and TRBJ2-7, with 8 bases fitting TRBD2. J gave up 1 base and V 6 bases, and 0 bases lay outside the gene matches. The CDR3 has 12 residues. CDR1 and CDR2 (germline): SGHTS, YDEGEE. CDR3 DNA sequence: TGTGCCAGCACTAGCGGGTCCTACGAGCAGTACTTC. It codes for CASTSGSYEQYF.

The CDR3 DNA reads as TGCGCCAGCAGCTTCCGGGACAGCACATCATCTGGGGCCAACGTCCTGACTTTC. Translated, it gives CASSFRDSTSSGANVLTF. This chain connects TRBV5-1 to TRBJ2-6; 7 nucleotides match TRBD1. Germline CDR1 reads SGHRS; CDR2 reads YFSETQ. The CDR3 contains 18 residues. V gave up 2 bases and J gave up 1 base; unmatched junction bases: 9.

The V call is TRBV18, the J call TRBJ2-3, with 7 bases lining up with TRBD2. Germline V lookup: CDR1 KGHSH, CDR2 LQKENI. Trimming removed 2 bases from V and 0 bases from J; junction bases left unmatched: 2. The CDR3 runs to 15 residues. The CDR3 bases are TGTGCCAGCTCACCAGCGACTAGCAGCACAGATACGCAGTATTTT. This encodes CASSPATSSTDTQYF.

V is TRBV5-6 and J is TRBJ1-1, with no clear D. CDR3 size: 14 residues. Germline CDR1 is SGHDT and CDR2 is YYEEEE. Trimming removed 4 bases from V and 2 bases from J, with 12 bases in between. CDR3 loop: CASSLGGLNTEAFF. The CDR3 nucleotides are TGTGCCAGCAGCCTCGGAGGGCTCAACACTGAAGCTTTCTTT.

Notes on this clone: Other DNA sequences in the same sample also yield this CDR3. The chain links TRBV18 to TRBJ1-5; 8 nucleotides align to TRBD1. CDR1 and CDR2 from the germline V gene are KGHSH and LQKENI. The length of the CDR3 is 16 residues. Trimming cost V 0 bases and J 2 bases; bases outside gene matches: 3. The CDR3 coding sequence is TGTGCCAGCTCACCACCGACAGGGGTCGGCAATCAGCCCCAGCATTTT. Amino acid sequence: CASSPPTGVGNQPQHF. The variable domain in full, with the rest retrieved from reference TRBV18 and TRBJ1-5, is NAGVMQNPRHLVRRRGQEARLRCSPMKGHSHVYWYRQLPEEGLKFMVYLQKENIIDESGMPKERFSAEFPKEGPSILRIQQVVRGDSAAYFCASSPPTGVGNQPQHFGDGTRLSIL.

The chain recombines TRBV27 with TRBJ1-1; TRBD1 matches at 7 bases. J was trimmed by 0 bases and V by 2 bases; bases with no gene match: 3. The CDR3 extends over 15 amino acids. Germline CDR1 MNHEY, CDR2 SMNVEV (reference sequence). The CDR3 DNA follows: TGTGCCAGCAGTTTACGACAGGGAGTGAACACTGAAGCTTTCTTT. Translated: CASSLRQGVNTEAFF.

The V gene is TRBV9, the J gene TRBJ1-4; TRBD1 might be the D (5 bases). Germline values: CDR1 SGDLS, CDR2 YYNGEE. The CDR3 is 15 residues long. V was trimmed by 4 bases and J by 0 bases, leaving 10 bases between them. CDR3 DNA: TGTGCCAGCAGCCCCCAGGGTGCAACTAATGAAAAACTGTTTTTT. Its protein is CASSPQGATNEKLFF.

This chain connects TRBV5-5 to TRBJ2-5, with 10 bases identical to TRBD1. The J call may be incorrect, as the DNA end agrees better with TRBJ2-7. This CDR3 contains 15 residues. Germline CDR1 and CDR2: SGHKS and YYEKEE (reference sequence). CDR3 DNA sequence: TGTGCCAGCAGCTTTGGGACAGGGGAGGGCTACGAGCAGTACTTC. This codes for CASSFGTGEGYEQYF.